One sample yielded the 3 T cell receptor beta chains listed below, sequenced in a study of IL-17A CD8 T cells in psoriatic arthritis synovium. Method: immunoSEQ multiplex PCR; TCRdb's copy keeps in-frame clones and lacks some. Of 1,700 or so clones in the sample, 60% to 80% were seen once. The synovial fluid came from psoriatic arthritis joints with active inflammation. The sample consisted of memory CD8+ T cells from synovial fluid. Subset defined: bulk memory CD8+ T cells (CD45RA-CD27+/- and CD45RA+CD27-). These receptors came from a human donor with psoriatic arthritis.

This rearrangement joins TRBV7-2 to TRBJ2-7; D may be TRBD1 or TRBD2 (6 bases each). The CDR3 is made up of 15 amino acids. Looked up from germline, CDR1 is SGHTA and CDR2 is FQGNSA. The V end lost 5 bases, the J end lost 5 bases, and 19 bases lay between the germline ends. The CDR3 here is CASSQIPMGGNEQYF. CDR3 coding DNA: TGTGCCAGCAGCCAAATCCCAATGGGGGGCAACGAGCAGTACTTC.

This chain joins TRBV11-2 and TRBJ2-7; D is unclear. Germline V lookup: CDR1 SGHAT, CDR2 FQNNGV. V lost 5 bases and J 2 bases, leaving 10 bases between the germline ends. The CDR3 consists of 13 residues. Here the CDR3 reads CASSVGGPYEQYF. As DNA, the CDR3 is TGTGCCAGCAGCGTGGGTGGGCCCTACGAGCAGTACTTC.

The chain is built from TRBV9 and TRBJ1-3; D uncertain. The germline gives CDR1 SGDLS, CDR2 YYNGEE. Trimming took 3 bases from V and 3 from J, leaving 7 bases between them. The CDR3 consists of 13 residues. CDR3 DNA sequence: TGTGCCAGCAGCGGGCGGGATGGAAACACCATATATTTT. It translates to CASSGRDGNTIYF.